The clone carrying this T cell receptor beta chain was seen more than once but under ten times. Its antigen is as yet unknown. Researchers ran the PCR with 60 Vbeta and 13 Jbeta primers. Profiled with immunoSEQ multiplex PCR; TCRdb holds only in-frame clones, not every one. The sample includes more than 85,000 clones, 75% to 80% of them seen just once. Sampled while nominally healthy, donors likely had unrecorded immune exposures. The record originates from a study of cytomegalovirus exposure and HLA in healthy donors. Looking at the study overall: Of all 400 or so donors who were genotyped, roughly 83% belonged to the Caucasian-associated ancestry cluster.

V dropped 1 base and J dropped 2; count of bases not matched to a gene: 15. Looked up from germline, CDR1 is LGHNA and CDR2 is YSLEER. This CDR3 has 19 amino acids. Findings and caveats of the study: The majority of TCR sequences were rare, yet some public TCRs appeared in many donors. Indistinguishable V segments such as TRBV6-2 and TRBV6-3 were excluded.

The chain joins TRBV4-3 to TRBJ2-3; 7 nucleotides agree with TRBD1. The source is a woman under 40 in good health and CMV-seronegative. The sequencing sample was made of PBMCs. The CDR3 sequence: CASSQVQGISHTFTDTQYF. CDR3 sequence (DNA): TGCGCCAGCAGCCAAGTACAGGGGATCTCTCATACCTTCACAGATACGCAGTATTTT.